This T cell receptor (beta chain) originates from a study of beta chain features in type 1 diabetes. Study-wide points: Type 1 diabetes patients had TCRB CDR3s that were shorter (moderately but significantly so) in all four CD4+ subsets.

The entirety of the isolated RNA underwent reverse transcription, so expressed TCRB transcripts were sequenced. Generated by immunoSEQ multiplex PCR, the TCRdb table keeps only in-frame clones and is missing some. The data contain nearly 700,000 clones, roughly 13% of them seen just once; the ten biggest clones take up 0.022%. Comment on this clone: Antigen specificity is unknown.

V was cut by 10 bases and J by 1 base, with 13 bases left in between. The CDR3 extends over 13 amino acids. Germline V gene data show CDR1 as MNHEY and CDR2 as SVGAGI. The sequenced sample consisted of naive CD4+ T cells from blood. The V gene is TRBV6-5, the J gene TRBJ1-1; D is ambiguous. This TCR was recovered from a man between 18 and 35 years old with type 1 diabetes. Here the CDR3 reads CATTKEANTEAFF. The CDR3 coding sequence is TGTGCCACTACCAAGGAGGCGAACACTGAAGCTTTCTTT.